Listed below are T cell receptor beta chains from one sample, sequenced in a study of blood T cell repertoires in COVID-19. Only in-frame clones appear in the TCRdb table, and some are missing; sequencing was by immunoSEQ multiplex PCR. In the table there are roughly 200,000 clones, 85% to 90% of which are singletons. The specimen sequenced was peripheral blood. These receptors originate from a man aged 18 to 29 with active or convalescent COVID-19. The CDR3 runs from the conserved cysteine through the conserved F or W. Each record gives: V gene, clone size, D gene, J gene, CDR3 DNA, CDR3 protein. The D gene is left open where the match is weak. Size tells how often a clone was seen (once, few, many) or the class of an expanded clone, and some rows leave it out.

TRBV6-5	NA	NA	TRBJ2-7	TGTGCCAGCAGTTACTCCCAACAGGCGGCCTACGAGCAGTACTTC	CASSYSQQAAYEQYF
TRBV12-3/TRBV12-4	NA	NA	TRBJ1-2	TGTGCCAGCAGCCTGGGGGGTGTCAATGGCTACACCTTC	CASSLGGVNGYTF
TRBV6-1	once	TRBD1	TRBJ2-1	TGTGCCAGCAGTGAAGAAGACAGGGGTGGCTACAATGAGCAGTTCTTC	CASSEEDRGGYNEQFF
TRBV5-1	NA	TRBD2	TRBJ2-3	TGCGCCAGCAGCTTGGAACTAGCGGAGGGCACAGATACGCAGTATTTT	CASSLELAEGTDTQYF
TRBV4-1	NA	TRBD1	TRBJ1-4	TGCGCCAGCAGCCAAGGCGCAGGGGGTAATGAAAAACTGTTTTTT	CASSQGAGGNEKLFF
TRBV5-1	NA	TRBD2	TRBJ2-1	TGCGCCAGCAGCCCCCCCTTGGGGACTAAAGAGCAGTTCTTC	CASSPPLGTKEQFF
TRBV27	NA	TRBD1	TRBJ1-1	TGTGCCAGCAGTTCGGGCAGGGGGCGGACTGAAGCTTTCTTT	CASSSGRGRTEAFF
TRBV4-1	NA	NA	TRBJ2-1	TGCGCCAGCAGCCAAGAAACTAGTAGGGTAAATGAGCAGTTCTTC	CASSQETSRVNEQFF
TRBV7-3	NA	NA	TRBJ1-1	TGTGCCAGCAGCTCTACAGGGTACACTGAAGCTTTCTTT	CASSSTGYTEAFF
TRBV2	once	NA	TRBJ1-2	TGTGCCAGCAGTGAAGCAGGGGTGCGTGGCTACACCTTC	CASSEAGVRGYTF
TRBV13	NA	NA	TRBJ2-7	TGTGCCAGCAGCTTAAGAGCAGGGGACGGTCGAGGCGAGCAGTACTTC	CASSLRAGDGRGEQYF